Below, 30 T cell receptor beta chains from the same sample are listed, as sequenced in a study of CD8 T cells in ankylosing spondylitis. TCRdb redid the calling of the 5' RACE reads with MiXCR, one entry per CDR3 protein. The sample has under 250,000 distinct CDR3 sequences, about 26% seen once. The sequenced sample was blood, either unsorted or a sorted T cell fraction (not recorded which). The receptors were sampled from a male donor with ankylosing spondylitis or in good health (not recorded which).

This clonotype was found a few times. The rearrangement uses TRBV29-1 and TRBJ2-3, with TRBD1 identical over 11 bases. Germline loops: CDR1 SQVTM, CDR2 ANQGSEA. The CDR3 loop spans 16 amino acids. The ends lost 8 bases at V and 5 bases at J; junction bases unmatched: 15. The CDR3 loop reads CSTDTADRGHKDTQYF. The CDR3 nucleotides read TGCAGCACCGACACCGCGGACAGGGGGCATAAAGATACGCAGTATTTT.

This clonotype has at least ten counts. This chain uses TRBV5-1 with TRBJ1-1; possibly TRBD1 for D (5 bases). This CDR3 spans 14 amino acids. Trimming took 2 bases from V and 1 from J, leaving 9 bases between them. Germline CDR1 and CDR2: SGHRS and YFSETQ. CDR3 sequence reads: CASSFSDKNTEAFF. As DNA, the CDR3 is TGCGCCAGCAGCTTTTCGGACAAGAACACTGAAGCTTTCTTT.

This clonotype was seen many times. This chain uses TRBV6-1 with TRBJ1-5, with 11 bases lining up with TRBD1. J lost 3 bases, V lost 6 bases, and 4 bases had no gene match. Per germline, CDR1 MNHNS and CDR2 SASEGT. The CDR3 is 15 residues long. CDR3 sequence: CASSLDRGHNQPQHF. The CDR3 DNA reads TGTGCCAGCAGCCTGGACAGGGGGCACAATCAGCCCCAGCATTTT.

The chain employs TRBV20-1 and TRBJ1-3, with D tentatively TRBD1 (5 bases). The germline V gene has CDR1 DFQATT and CDR2 SNEGSKA (reference sequence). V lost 5 bases, J lost 4 bases, and 9 bases lay in between. The CDR3 runs to 12 residues. CDR3 sequence reads: CSAGRQGNTIYF. CDR3 coding DNA: TGCAGTGCTGGACGACAGGGAAACACCATATATTTT.

This clonotype was seen many times. This chain uses TRBV29-1 with TRBJ2-3; a weak D match, TRBD2 (5 bases). Trimming left V 4 bases short and J 0 bases short, with 14 bases between. The V gene's germline CDR1 is SQVTM and CDR2 ANQGSEA. The CDR3 consists of 15 residues. CDR3 coding DNA: TGCAGCGTTGCTAGCAGAACCCCTAGCACAGATACGCAGTATTTT. Encoded protein: CSVASRTPSTDTQYF.

This clonotype appeared a few times. This sequence joins TRBV11-2 and TRBJ2-3; D is ambiguous. This CDR3 is built from 15 residues. The germline gives CDR1 SGHAT, CDR2 FQNNGV. With 2 bases removed from V and 2 bases from J, the gap between germline ends came to 11 bases. The CDR3 reads CASSLLARHTDTQYF. The CDR3 DNA reads TGTGCCAGCAGCTTATTGGCGAGACACACAGATACGCAGTATTTT.

This clonotype was detected ten times or more. The chain employs TRBV9 and TRBJ2-7, with D possibly being TRBD1 (5 bases). Germline assignment: CDR1 SGDLS and CDR2 YYNGEE. The CDR3 contains 15 residues. V lost 0 bases and J lost 2, with 12 bases in between. CDR3 sequence: CASSVAQGLAYEQYF. The CDR3 coding sequence is TGTGCCAGCAGCGTAGCTCAGGGCCTTGCCTACGAGCAGTACTTC.

This clonotype is a singleton in its sample. The rearrangement links TRBV4-3 to TRBJ2-3, with a possible D match to TRBD2 (6 bases). V was trimmed by 0 bases and J by 2 bases, leaving 15 bases between them. This CDR3 contains 17 residues. Germline loops: CDR1 LGHNA, CDR2 YSLEER. The CDR3 spells CASSQDYGRRVTDTQYF. The CDR3 DNA is TGCGCCAGCAGCCAAGATTACGGCAGGAGGGTCACAGATACGCAGTATTTT.

The count of this clonotype is one. The chain joins TRBV5-1 to TRBJ2-2, with 10 bases that match TRBD2. The J segment lost 6 bases and the V segment lost 0 bases, leaving 5 bases of the junction unmatched. The CDR3 is 16 amino acids. Germline V lookup: CDR1 SGHRS, CDR2 YFSETQ. CDR3 DNA sequence: TGCGCCAGCAGCTTGGGGACTAGCGGAATGGCCGGGGAGCTGTTTTTT. Residues: CASSLGTSGMAGELFF.

There are a few counts of this clonotype. The chain has TRBV29-1 and TRBJ1-1; D unclear. Germline CDR1 reads SQVTM; CDR2 reads ANQGSEA. Trimming took off 1 base at V and 8 bases at J, with 11 bases between the two ends. This CDR3 contains 12 residues. This CDR3 is CSVEGVAVEAFF. The CDR3 DNA reads TGCAGCGTTGAAGGGGTGGCAGTAGAAGCTTTCTTT.

At least ten counts were recorded for this clonotype. This chain connects TRBV6-5 to TRBJ2-7; TRBD2 matches at 7 bases. The germline V gene encodes CDR1 MNHEY and CDR2 SVGAGI. The CDR3 has 14 amino acids. The J segment lost 3 bases and the V segment lost 2 bases, leaving 4 bases of the junction unmatched. The CDR3 DNA sequence: TGTGCCAGCAGTTACAACCAGCGGGGCTACGAGCAGTACTTC. It translates to CASSYNQRGYEQYF.

This clonotype showed up many times. The rearrangement uses TRBV6-1 and TRBJ2-3; 10 bases fit TRBD1. The CDR3 is 14 amino acids. Germline V CDR1 and CDR2: MNHNS, SASEGT. V was clipped by 7 bases and J by 3 bases; unmatched bases: 4. The DNA of the CDR3 is TGTGCCAGCAAGCCGGGACAGGGGACAGATACGCAGTATTTT. Amino acid sequence: CASKPGQGTDTQYF.

V usage is TRBV5-1 and J usage is TRBJ2-1; D is ambiguous. Germline CDR1 is SGHRS and CDR2 is YFSETQ. V was clipped by 0 bases and J by 5 bases, with 6 bases between them. This CDR3 is built from 13 residues. The CDR3 coding sequence is TGCGCCAGCAGCTTGGGTAGGGACAATGAGCAGTTCTTC. This gives the protein CASSLGRDNEQFF.

This clonotype occurred a few times. V gene TRBV3-1 combines with J gene TRBJ2-7, with TRBD1 matching over 11 bases. CDR1 and CDR2 from the germline V gene are LGHDT and YNNKEL (reference sequence). The V gene end was trimmed by 5 bases and the J gene end by 7 bases; junction bases not matched to a gene: 7. The length of the CDR3 is 14 residues. CDR3 sequence reads: CASSWTGGAGEQYF. The DNA of the CDR3 is TGTGCCAGCAGCTGGACAGGGGGCGCGGGGGAGCAGTACTTC.

The chain joins TRBV12-3 or TRBV12-4 to TRBJ1-2; TRBD1 is a possible D gene (5 bases). Trimming stripped 4 bases from V and 8 bases from J, with 14 bases between. CDR3 length: 13 amino acids. The CDR3 DNA sequence: TGTGCCAGCAGTTCCCGGCAGGGTAGCGGCTACACCTTC. Translation: CASSSRQGSGYTF.

There are many counts of this clonotype. The chain joins TRBV12-3 or TRBV12-4 to TRBJ1-6; D is ambiguous. The V gene lost 5 bases and the J gene lost 6 bases, with 5 bases spanning the gap. The length of the CDR3 is 12 residues. The DNA for the CDR3 is TGTGCCAGCAGTCCGCTTAATTCACCCCTCCACTTT. Amino acid sequence: CASSPLNSPLHF.

This clonotype showed up many times. This sequence joins TRBV7-9 and TRBJ2-5; D is uncertain. The CDR3 runs to 14 residues. V lost 3 bases and J 5 bases, leaving 13 bases between the germline ends. In germline, CDR1 is SEHNR, CDR2 FQNEAQ (reference sequence). This chain's CDR3 is CASSFIPLGETQYF. In nucleotides, the CDR3 is TGTGCCAGCAGCTTCATCCCCCTAGGGGAGACCCAGTACTTC.

The rearrangement joins TRBV20-1 to TRBJ1-6; the D is unclear. Trimming shortened V by 6 bases and J by 10 bases, and 25 bases separated the two germline ends. The germline CDR1 and CDR2 sequences are DFQATT and SNEGSKA (reference sequence). CDR3 length equals 16 residues. CDR3 region: CSATTDPTGSKSPLHF. The CDR3 region has the DNA TGCAGTGCCACTACAGATCCCACGGGTAGTAAGTCACCCCTCCACTTT.

This clonotype has ten or more counts. V usage is TRBV7-2 and J usage is TRBJ1-1, with unresolved D. Germline CDR1 and CDR2: SGHTA and FQGNSA. Between the trimmed V and J ends, which lost 6 bases and 3 bases, there was a span of 14 bases. CDR3 length equals 14 residues. The CDR3 loop reads CASRIARGDTEAFF. CDR3 coding DNA: TGTGCCAGCAGAATAGCTCGGGGAGACACTGAAGCTTTCTTT.

This clonotype was seen at least ten times. This rearrangement joins TRBV5-1 to TRBJ2-7, with a weak D call TRBD1 (6 bases). Germline V lookup: CDR1 SGHRS, CDR2 YFSETQ. V lost 1 base and J 7 bases, leaving 15 bases between the germline ends. The length of the CDR3 is 14 residues. CDR3 region: CASSLLAFQGEQYF. CDR3 coding DNA: TGCGCCAGCAGCTTGCTGGCGTTCCAGGGGGAGCAGTACTTC. Together with reference TRBV5-1 and TRBJ2-7, the CDR3 gives the full variable domain: KAGVTQTPRYLIKTRGQQVTLSCSPISGHRSVSWYQQTPGQGLQFLFEYFSETQRNKGNFPGRFSGRQFSNSRSEMNVSTLELGDSALYLCASSLLAFQGEQYFGPGTRLTVT.

The rearrangement links TRBV20-1 to TRBJ2-4; 7 bases are a match to TRBD1. The germline V gene has CDR1 DFQATT and CDR2 SNEGSKA (reference sequence). Unmatched junction bases numbered 9, after V lost 1 base and J lost 0 bases. The CDR3 loop spans 17 amino acids. CDR3 DNA: TGCAGTGCTAGAGCCCCACAGGGGCAGCTAGCCAAAAACATTCAGTACTTC. Encoded protein: CSARAPQGQLAKNIQYF.

This clonotype was picked up many times. This sequence joins TRBV20-1 and TRBJ1-1, with TRBD1 matching over 10 bases. The CDR3 covers 14 residues. V was pared by 2 bases and J by 7 bases, with 7 bases of the junction left unmatched. Germline V gene lookup returns CDR1 DFQATT and CDR2 SNEGSKA (reference sequence). The CDR3 is CSARSDRGLYEAFF. The CDR3 DNA reads as TGCAGTGCTAGATCAGACAGGGGGCTGTATGAAGCTTTCTTT.

The chain couples TRBV5-1 to TRBJ2-1, with D perhaps TRBD1 (6 bases). CDR3 size: 15 residues. Trimming took 2 bases from V and 8 from J, leaving 17 bases between them. Germline CDR1 and CDR2: SGHRS and YFSETQ. Here the CDR3 DNA reads TGCGCCAGCAGCTTTAATACAGGGAGAATATATGAGCAGTTCTTC. This codes for CASSFNTGRIYEQFF. Full variable domain (remainder filled in from reference TRBV5-1 and TRBJ2-1): KAGVTQTPRYLIKTRGQQVTLSCSPISGHRSVSWYQQTPGQGLQFLFEYFSETQRNKGNFPGRFSGRQFSNSRSEMNVSTLELGDSALYLCASSFNTGRIYEQFFGPGTRLTVL.

At least ten counts were recorded for this clonotype. The chain links TRBV20-1 to TRBJ2-5; 9 nucleotides line up with TRBD2. In germline, CDR1 is DFQATT, CDR2 SNEGSKA (reference sequence). The ends lost 8 bases at V and 4 bases at J; junction bases unmatched: 14. The CDR3 is 15 amino acids. CDR3 loop: CSSPPPGGRVETQYF. Here the CDR3 DNA reads TGCAGTTCCCCCCCCCCTGGCGGGAGGGTAGAGACCCAGTACTTC.

This chain uses TRBV6-1 with TRBJ2-7; 15 bases agree with TRBD2. The CDR3 covers 16 residues. Germline assignment: CDR1 MNHNS and CDR2 SASEGT. V trimming: 5 bases; J trimming: 3 bases; junction bases outside the gene matches: 5. The CDR3 is CASSPGTSGRLYEQYF. For the CDR3, the DNA is TGTGCCAGCAGTCCCGGGACTAGCGGGAGGCTCTACGAGCAGTACTTC.

In its sample, this clonotype was seen many times. The rearrangement links TRBV5-1 to TRBJ1-6, with unresolved D. CDR3 size: 13 residues. The V end lost 0 bases, the J end lost 8 bases, and 6 bases lay between the germline ends. Germline V gene sequence: CDR1 SGHRS, CDR2 YFSETQ. The CDR3 nucleotides are TGCGCCAGCAGCTTGGTAGCTGATTCACCCCTCCACTTT. Residues: CASSLVADSPLHF. The full variable domain, completed using reference TRBV5-1 and TRBJ1-6, is KAGVTQTPRYLIKTRGQQVTLSCSPISGHRSVSWYQQTPGQGLQFLFEYFSETQRNKGNFPGRFSGRQFSNSRSEMNVSTLELGDSALYLCASSLVADSPLHFGNGTRLTVT.

This clonotype was detected many times. The rearrangement joins TRBV5-1 to TRBJ2-3, with 9 nucleotides matching TRBD2. Trimming took 7 bases from V and 4 from J; bases not matched to a gene: 13. This CDR3 spans 16 amino acids. CDR1 is SGHRS and CDR2 is YFSETQ in the germline V gene. CDR3 coding DNA: TGCGCCAGCGGTGGATTGGCGGGAGGGAGGTCAGATACGCAGTATTTT. Protein product: CASGGLAGGRSDTQYF.

The rearrangement uses TRBV10-3 and TRBJ2-5, with D possibly being TRBD1 (7 bases). The germline V and J ends were trimmed by 2 bases and 3 bases, with 10 bases remaining between them. Germline V gene lookup returns CDR1 ENHRY and CDR2 SYGVKD. The length of the CDR3 is 14 residues. This chain's CDR3 is CAISEGRGEETQYF. The CDR3 bases are TGTGCCATCAGTGAGGGCAGGGGGGAAGAGACCCAGTACTTC.

The chain links TRBV20-1 to TRBJ2-1, with D unresolved. V was shortened by 6 bases and J by 7 bases, with 10 bases between the two germline ends. CDR1 is DFQATT and CDR2 is SNEGSKA in the germline V gene (reference sequence). The CDR3 has 11 amino acids. CDR3 in amino acids: CSAANRNEQFF. The CDR3 DNA sequence: TGCAGTGCGGCTAATAGGAATGAGCAGTTCTTC.

The rearrangement uses TRBV29-1 and TRBJ2-7; TRBD1 is a possible D gene (7 bases). The CDR3 length is 15 residues. Germline V gives CDR1 SQVTM, CDR2 ANQGSEA. V was pared by 4 bases and J by 2 bases, with 18 bases between. The DNA of the CDR3 is TGCAGCGTTGGGAGGGGGCAGGGATCAGCCTACGAGCAGTACTTC. It is translated as CSVGRGQGSAYEQYF.